These 30 T cell receptor beta chains were all obtained from the same sample, sequenced in a study of CD8 T cells in ankylosing spondylitis. TCRdb called the 5' RACE reads again in MiXCR, with one record for every CDR3 protein. Of fewer than 250,000 distinct CDR3 sequences in the sample, more than 9% were seen once. The sample taken for sequencing was blood, either unsorted or a sorted T cell fraction (not recorded which). The receptors here all came from a male donor with ankylosing spondylitis or in good health (not recorded which).

Note on this clonotype: One base away lies a much larger clone, so this may be a sequencing read error. The chain has TRBV2 and TRBJ1-3; a weak D match, TRBD1 (5 bases). The CDR3 has 14 amino acids. Germline V gene lookup returns CDR1 SNHLY and CDR2 FYNNEI. CDR3 loop: CVSSRWGLSHTIYF. DNA for the CDR3: TGTGTCAGCAGCCGTTGGGGACTCTCTCACACCATATATTTT.

This clonotype was detected many times. The chain is built from TRBV20-1 and TRBJ2-7; TRBD1 agrees at 9 bases. V trimming: 0 bases; J trimming: 2 bases; junction bases outside the gene matches: 11. The CDR3 is made up of 17 amino acids. Germline CDR1 is DFQATT and CDR2 is SNEGSKA (reference sequence). CDR3 region: CSARDQRGTGPTYEQYF. The CDR3 nucleotides read TGCAGTGCTAGAGATCAACGCGGGACAGGGCCCACCTACGAGCAGTACTTC.

This clonotype was found many times. V gene TRBV12-3 or TRBV12-4 combines with J gene TRBJ2-3; D is tentatively TRBD1 or TRBD2 (5 bases each). With 2 bases removed from V and 4 bases from J, the gap between germline ends came to 10 bases. This CDR3 spans 14 amino acids. Here the CDR3 reads CASSLNRGADTQYF. The CDR3 bases are TGTGCCAGCAGTTTAAACAGAGGGGCAGATACGCAGTATTTT.

This clonotype was observed a few times. The chain carries TRBV27 and TRBJ2-4, with D perhaps being TRBD1 or TRBD2 (5 bases each). This CDR3 is 15 amino acids long. Trimming left V 5 bases short and J 9 bases short, with 20 bases between. The germline V gene encodes CDR1 MNHEY and CDR2 SMNVEV (reference sequence). Here the CDR3 reads CASSPPGLGRGIQYF. The CDR3 bases are TGTGCCAGCAGTCCGCCCGGTTTGGGACGGGGCATTCAGTACTTC.

This clonotype was recorded at least ten times. The gene calls are TRBV20-1 and TRBJ2-7, with 9 bases that match TRBD2. The CDR3 has 15 amino acids. Germline CDR1 and CDR2: DFQATT and SNEGSKA (reference sequence). V was clipped by 3 bases and J by 0 bases; unmatched bases: 6. This CDR3 is CSASDLAGSSYEQYF. CDR3 nucleotides: TGCAGTGCTAGCGATCTAGCGGGGAGCTCCTACGAGCAGTACTTC.

This clonotype was counted at least ten times. This chain connects TRBV6-1 to TRBJ1-1; D remains unclear. The CDR3 consists of 14 residues. In germline, CDR1 is MNHNS, CDR2 SASEGT. V was cut by 6 bases and J by 1 base, with 12 bases left in between. CDR3 sequence reads: CASRSRAPNTEAFF. CDR3 nucleotides: TGTGCCAGCAGGAGCCGAGCCCCGAACACTGAAGCTTTCTTT.

V gene TRBV14 combines with J gene TRBJ2-5; D remains ambiguous. The V gene's germline CDR1 is SGHDN and CDR2 FVKESK. The CDR3 is 13 amino acids. Deletions cut 4 bases from V and 8 bases from J, with 14 bases between. The CDR3 region is CASSRSLSETQYF. The CDR3 DNA sequence: TGTGCCAGCAGCCGTTCTCTAAGTGAAACCCAGTACTTC.

This clonotype appeared a few times. The chain links TRBV7-9 to TRBJ1-3; no reliable D call. The germline V and J ends were trimmed by 5 bases and 4 bases, with 12 bases remaining between them. Germline values: CDR1 SEHNR, CDR2 FQNEAQ (reference sequence). The length of the CDR3 is 14 residues. The CDR3 region has the DNA TGTGCCAGCAGCCCCCCGAACTTAGGAAACACCATATATTTT. As protein: CASSPPNLGNTIYF.

This clonotype occurred many times. The J gene is TRBJ2-1, the V gene TRBV12-3 or TRBV12-4; the D is unclear. The CDR3 is 12 amino acids. Trimming removed 3 bases at V and 6 bases at J, with 6 bases between. CDR3 nucleotide sequence: TGTGCCAGCAGTTTCTGGGGCAATGAGCAGTTCTTC. Its translation is CASSFWGNEQFF.

Within the sample, this clonotype is medium-sized (0.01 to 0.1%). The V and J genes are TRBV20-1 and TRBJ1-6, with D possibly matching TRBD1 (5 bases). The CDR3 covers 15 residues. Trimming pared 3 bases from V and 3 bases from J, leaving 12 bases between. Germline-derived CDR1 and CDR2 are DFQATT and SNEGSKA (reference sequence). The DNA of the CDR3 is TGCAGTGCTAGGGCGGGGGTCTACTATAATTCACCCCTCCACTTT. Translation gives CSARAGVYYNSPLHF.

In this sample, this clonotype turned up many times. The chain couples TRBV5-1 to TRBJ2-3, with 7 bases fitting TRBD1. Germline V gene data show CDR1 as SGHRS and CDR2 as YFSETQ. The CDR3 totals 15 residues. Losses at the gene ends were 6 bases for V and 6 bases for J; bases not matched to a gene: 13. The CDR3 nucleotides read TGCGCCAGCACCCTCGACAGGGTAGCCACCGATACGCAGTATTTT. Translating gives CASTLDRVATDTQYF. The complete variable domain, with remaining parts taken from reference TRBV5-1 and TRBJ2-3, reads KAGVTQTPRYLIKTRGQQVTLSCSPISGHRSVSWYQQTPGQGLQFLFEYFSETQRNKGNFPGRFSGRQFSNSRSEMNVSTLELGDSALYLCASTLDRVATDTQYFGPGTRLTVL.

The J gene is TRBJ2-5, the V gene TRBV5-5; 8 nucleotides agree with TRBD1. Trimming removed 4 bases from V and 5 bases from J; junction bases left unmatched: 4. This CDR3 region has 13 residues. Germline CDR1 SGHKS, CDR2 YYEKEE (reference sequence). The CDR3 region is CASSEDRVETQYF. CDR3 sequence (DNA): TGTGCCAGCAGCGAGGACAGGGTTGAGACCCAGTACTTC.

This clonotype has more than one count but fewer than ten. V is TRBV7-9 and J is TRBJ1-1, with D hard to call. There are 14 residues in the CDR3. Germline CDR1 is SEHNR and CDR2 is FQNEAQ (reference sequence). The ends were cut back, 1 base at V and 3 bases at J, with 9 bases in the middle. The DNA for the CDR3 is TGTGCCAGCAGCTTAGATGTTGGCTACACTGAAGCTTTCTTT. Its translation: CASSLDVGYTEAFF.

This clonotype has a count of ten or more. The chain combines TRBV29-1 with TRBJ1-2, with D hard to call. V lost 4 bases and J lost 7, with 22 bases in between. CDR1 is SQVTM and CDR2 is ANQGSEA in the germline V gene. The CDR3 totals 15 residues. The DNA of the CDR3 is TGCAGCGTTGTTCTTAGTGGGAGATCTGAAGCTGGCTACACCTTC. Residues: CSVVLSGRSEAGYTF.

This clonotype was counted at least ten times. The rearrangement uses TRBV30 and TRBJ2-4, with 7 bases matching TRBD1. The CDR3 contains 15 residues. Per the germline V gene, CDR1 is GTSNPN and CDR2 is SVGIG (reference sequence). V shed 2 bases, J shed 1 base, and the junction held 5 bases outside the gene matches. CDR3 nucleotides: TGTGCCTGGAGTTTGACAGGGATGGCCAAAAACATTCAGTACTTC. Encoded protein: CAWSLTGMAKNIQYF. The whole variable domain, remainder taken from reference TRBV30 and TRBJ2-4, is SQTIHQWPATLVQPVGSPLSLECTVEGTSNPNLYWYRQAAGRGLQLLFYSVGIGQISSEVPQNLSASRPQDRQFILSSKKLLLSDSGFYLCAWSLTGMAKNIQYFGAGTRLSVL.

This clonotype was recorded only once. This could be a read error, since a much larger clone is one nucleotide away. V and J are TRBV2 and TRBJ1-6; TRBD1 matches at 9 bases. Germline V gene sequence: CDR1 SNHLY, CDR2 FYNNEI. The CDR3 is 15 amino acids. Here the CDR3 reads CASRRAGQGHSLLHF. The CDR3, as DNA: TGTGCCAGCAGGAGGGCGGGACAGGGTCATTCACTCCTCCACTTT. The full variable domain, with the rest looked up from reference TRBV2 and TRBJ1-6, is EPEVTQTPSHQVTQMGQEVILRCVPISNHLYFYWYRQILGQKVEFLVSFYNNEISEKSEIFDDQFSVERPDGSNFTLKIRSTKLEDSAMYFCASRRAGQGHSLLHFGNGTRLTVT.

As regards this clonotype: With a much larger clone just one base away, this may be a read error. V is TRBV5-1 and J is TRBJ2-6; D perhaps matches TRBD1 (6 bases). This CDR3 contains 17 residues. Germline V gene data show CDR1 as SGHRS and CDR2 as YFSETQ. The chain's CDR3 is CASSYRALDSGTNVLTF. DNA of the CDR3: TGCGCCAGCAGTTACAGGGCCCTCGACTCTGGGACCAACGTCCTGACTTTC.

This clonotype showed up many times. In DNA, the CDR3 is TGTGCCATGAGGGGTGCCGGGGAGCTGTTTTTT. Its translation is CAMRGAGELFF. The chain couples TRBV10-3 to TRBJ2-2; D may be TRBD1 or TRBD2 (5 bases each). The CDR3 loop spans 11 amino acids. Trimming left V 9 bases short and J 6 bases short, with 8 bases between. The germline V gene encodes CDR1 ENHRY and CDR2 SYGVKD.

This clonotype was seen ten or more times. The gene calls are TRBV4-1 and TRBJ2-5; 12 bases agree with TRBD2. V dropped 1 base and J dropped 5; count of bases not matched to a gene: 2. Per the germline V gene, CDR1 is MGHRA and CDR2 is YSYEKL. The CDR3 runs 15 residues. The DNA for the CDR3 is TGCGCCAGCAGCCAAGGGCTAGCGGGAGGGGAGACCCAGTACTTC. Translating it yields CASSQGLAGGETQYF.

This clonotype was seen many times. This chain joins TRBV20-1 and TRBJ2-1, with 7 nucleotides matching TRBD2. Germline assignment: CDR1 DFQATT and CDR2 SNEGSKA (reference sequence). The trim removed 3 bases at V and 8 bases at J, leaving 7 bases unmatched. This CDR3 contains 13 residues. CDR3 DNA: TGCAGTGCTAGGACTAGCAAAACCTATGAGCAGTTCTTC. This encodes CSARTSKTYEQFF.

In its sample, this clonotype was seen many times. The chain links TRBV12-3 or TRBV12-4 to TRBJ1-5, with no clear D. The CDR3 length is 15 residues. The ends were cut back, 5 bases at V and 0 bases at J, with 11 bases in the middle. The CDR3 DNA sequence: TGTGCCAGCAGTCCGTCCTCATATAGCAATCAGCCCCAGCATTTT. It encodes CASSPSSYSNQPQHF.

The genes are TRBV18 and TRBJ1-2; a weak D match, TRBD1 (6 bases). Germline V gives CDR1 KGHSH, CDR2 LQKENI. Trimming left V 6 bases short and J 7 bases short, with 12 bases between. There are 12 residues in the CDR3. DNA of the CDR3: TGTGCCAGCTCGGAGGGGGGAAGTGGCTACACCTTC. Its translation: CASSEGGSGYTF.

The chain's CDR3 is CASSAWTGREEKLFF. In DNA form, the CDR3 reads TGTGCCAGCAGCGCATGGACAGGGAGGGAGGAAAAACTGTTTTTT. V and J are TRBV7-9 and TRBJ1-4, with 8 bases matching TRBD1. The CDR3 spans 15 residues. V gave up 5 bases and J gave up 8 bases; unmatched junction bases: 10. Germline V gene lookup returns CDR1 SEHNR and CDR2 FQNEAQ (reference sequence).

This clonotype was detected only a few times. The V gene is TRBV7-8, the J gene TRBJ2-5; 8 bases map to TRBD2. Germline trimming cut 6 bases from V and 4 bases from J; bases unmatched to any gene: 7. The germline V gene encodes CDR1 SGHVS and CDR2 FQNEAQ. This CDR3 region has 14 residues. CDR3 protein: CASRPGGAGETQYF. The CDR3 DNA follows: TGTGCCAGCAGACCCGGGGGGGCAGGAGAGACCCAGTACTTC.

The chain combines TRBV12-3 or TRBV12-4 with TRBJ2-1, with D possibly TRBD2 on 6 matching bases. Trimming cost V 1 base and J 8 bases, with 24 bases left between them. The CDR3 contains 18 residues. CDR3 sequence reads: CASSLGRYVGSTEHEQFF. CDR3 bases: TGTGCCAGCAGTTTAGGACGGTACGTCGGGAGTACGGAACATGAGCAGTTCTTC.

This chain connects TRBV15 to TRBJ1-1, with 7 nucleotides matching TRBD1. There are 17 residues in the CDR3. Germline CDR1 reads LNHNV; CDR2 reads YYDKDF (reference sequence). J gave up 0 bases and V 2 bases, and 9 bases lay outside the gene matches. The CDR3 spells CATSRPDRIDMNTEAFF. CDR3 sequence (DNA): TGTGCCACCAGCAGACCGGACAGGATCGACATGAACACTGAAGCTTTCTTT.

J is TRBJ2-7 and V is TRBV10-3, with a possible D match to TRBD1 (6 bases). Germline assignment: CDR1 ENHRY and CDR2 SYGVKD. The CDR3 spans 14 residues. Trimming removed 0 bases at V and 4 bases at J, with 10 bases between. As DNA, the CDR3 is TGTGCCATCAGTGAGTCACAACAGGGATACGAGCAGTACTTC. Protein sequence: CAISESQQGYEQYF.

This clonotype occurred many times. DNA for the CDR3: TGTGCCAGCAGCGTAGGGCTCCCCCTTAAAATCTTCGCCGGGGAGCTGTTTTTT. Translation: CASSVGLPLKIFAGELFF. The chain carries TRBV9 and TRBJ2-2, with unresolved D. Germline V gives CDR1 SGDLS, CDR2 YYNGEE. The CDR3 is 18 amino acids. V lost 0 bases and J lost 6, with 21 bases in between.

This sequence joins TRBV11-1 and TRBJ2-7, with D uncertain. The CDR3 sequence is 14 residues long. V was cut by 1 base and J by 0 bases, with 7 bases left in between. Germline V gives CDR1 SGHAT, CDR2 FQDESV (reference sequence). CDR3 loop: CASSLVAASYEQYF. DNA of the CDR3: TGTGCCAGCAGCTTAGTGGCAGCCTCCTACGAGCAGTACTTC.

This clonotype was detected a few times. The chain recombines TRBV4-1 with TRBJ2-1; D gene unclear. The CDR3 runs to 15 residues. V lost 1 base to trimming and J lost 3 bases, with 10 bases between them. In germline, CDR1 is MGHRA, CDR2 YSYEKL. CDR3: CASSQVLTDYNEQFF. The CDR3 nucleotides read TGCGCCAGCAGCCAAGTTCTTACAGACTACAATGAGCAGTTCTTC.